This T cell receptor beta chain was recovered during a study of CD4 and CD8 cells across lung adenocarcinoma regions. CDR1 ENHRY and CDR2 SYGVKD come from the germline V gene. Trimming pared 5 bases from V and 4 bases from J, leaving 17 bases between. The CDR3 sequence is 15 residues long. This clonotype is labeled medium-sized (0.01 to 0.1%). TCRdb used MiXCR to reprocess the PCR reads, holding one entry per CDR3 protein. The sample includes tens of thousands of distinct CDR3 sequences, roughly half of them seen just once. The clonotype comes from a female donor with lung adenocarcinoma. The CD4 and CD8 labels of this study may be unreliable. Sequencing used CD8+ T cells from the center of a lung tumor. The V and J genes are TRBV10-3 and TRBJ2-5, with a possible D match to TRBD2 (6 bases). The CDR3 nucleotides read TGTGCCATCAGTTCTCCGGGACGGGAGAGAGAGACCCAGTACTTC. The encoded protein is CAISSPGRERETQYF.